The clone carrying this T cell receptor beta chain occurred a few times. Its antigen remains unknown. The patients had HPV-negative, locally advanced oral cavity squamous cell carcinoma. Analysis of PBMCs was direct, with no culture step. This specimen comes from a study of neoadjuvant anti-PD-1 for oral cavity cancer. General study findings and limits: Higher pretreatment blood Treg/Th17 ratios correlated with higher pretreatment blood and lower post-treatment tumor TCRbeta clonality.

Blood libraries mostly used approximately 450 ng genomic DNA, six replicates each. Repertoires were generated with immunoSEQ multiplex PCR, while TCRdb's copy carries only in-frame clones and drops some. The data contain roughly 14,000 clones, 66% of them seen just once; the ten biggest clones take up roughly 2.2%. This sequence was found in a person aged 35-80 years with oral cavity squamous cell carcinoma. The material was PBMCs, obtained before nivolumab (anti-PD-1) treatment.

The CDR3 sequence is CASSQDLGTVGYTF. In DNA, the CDR3 is TGTGCCAGCAGCCAAGATTTGGGGACAGTGGGCTACACCTTC. This chain connects TRBV14 to TRBJ1-2, with 7 bases aligning to TRBD1. Germline CDR1 and CDR2: SGHDN and FVKESK. There are 14 residues in the CDR3. V trimming: 0 bases; J trimming: 8 bases; junction bases outside the gene matches: 6.